The 11 T cell receptor beta chains reported below all come from one sample, sequenced in a study of identical twins. One entry per CDR3 protein results from TCRdb running MiXCR on the 5' RACE reads. The table includes around 490,000 distinct CDR3 sequences, roughly an eighth detected once. These same data were also listed under a study on yellow fever vaccine responses in identical twins.

The material sequenced was CD4+ T cells sorted from blood. All receptors come from a woman younger than 35 in good health.

The chain employs TRBV15 and TRBJ2-7; 7 bases line up with TRBD1. The germline V gene encodes CDR1 LNHNV and CDR2 YYDKDF (reference sequence). The CDR3 is 13 amino acids. Germline trimming cut 3 bases from V and 5 bases from J; bases unmatched to any gene: 4. The CDR3 DNA is TGTGCCACCAGCAGGCAGGGGGTCGACGAGCAGTACTTC. Encoded protein: CATSRQGVDEQYF.

This rearrangement joins TRBV12-5 to TRBJ1-1; D call uncertain. CDR3 length: 13 amino acids. Germline CDR1 is LGHNT and CDR2 is FRNRAP. Trimming left V 2 bases short and J 4 bases short, with 8 bases between. The CDR3 here is CASGLYPGTEAFF. The CDR3 DNA reads as TGTGCTAGTGGTTTGTACCCGGGCACTGAAGCTTTCTTT.

This clonotype was seen ten or more times. The chain links TRBV18 to TRBJ2-1; TRBD2 matches 8 bases. V lost 3 bases to trimming and J lost 0 bases; unmatched junction nucleotides: 7. There are 17 residues in the CDR3. CDR1 and CDR2 (germline): KGHSH, LQKENI. The CDR3 region is CASSPTSGGFSYNEQFF. The CDR3, as DNA: TGTGCCAGCTCACCCACCTCGGGAGGGTTCTCCTACAATGAGCAGTTCTTC.

The table lists this clonotype with a few counts. The chain couples TRBV7-8 to TRBJ2-2, with 7 bases lining up with TRBD2. CDR1 is SGHVS, CDR2 FQNEAQ, per germline. The CDR3 has 13 amino acids. With 11 bases clipped from V and 1 base from J, the junction kept 4 bases outside the gene matches. CDR3 DNA sequence: TGTGCCGGTTCTAGCGGGAACACCGGGGAGCTGTTTTTT. Translated, it gives CAGSSGNTGELFF.

The V gene is TRBV12-3 or TRBV12-4, the J gene TRBJ2-2; D not resolved. V lost 5 bases and J lost 5, with 12 bases in between. The CDR3 loop spans 14 amino acids. CDR3 bases: TGTGCCAGCAGTCCTAAGGTGGGGACCGGGGAGCTGTTTTTT. Residues: CASSPKVGTGELFF.

This clonotype was picked up many times. This chain connects TRBV12-3 or TRBV12-4 to TRBJ1-4; D is uncertain. V shed 3 bases and J shed 1 base, with 12 bases lying between them. This CDR3 has 16 amino acids. This CDR3 is CASSLSLMGTNEKLFF. DNA of the CDR3: TGTGCCAGCAGTTTGAGCTTAATGGGAACTAATGAAAAACTGTTTTTT.

This clonotype was counted at least ten times. The chain is built from TRBV11-2 and TRBJ2-1; 7 nucleotides align to TRBD2. This CDR3 region has 14 residues. The V segment lost 3 bases and the J segment 6 bases; nucleotides outside the gene matches: 5. Germline lookup yields CDR1 SGHAT and CDR2 FQNNGV. CDR3 residues: CASSFRLAPNEQFF. For the CDR3, the DNA is TGTGCCAGCAGCTTCAGACTAGCCCCCAATGAGCAGTTCTTC.

This clonotype was seen only a few times. This chain uses TRBV27 with TRBJ2-7; 7 bases line up with TRBD1. The ends lost 4 bases at V and 1 base at J; junction bases unmatched: 7. The germline V gene encodes CDR1 MNHEY and CDR2 SMNVEV (reference sequence). This CDR3 region has 15 residues. The CDR3 DNA is TGTGCCAGCAGTTCGCCCGGACAGGTTTCCTACGAGCAGTACTTC. It yields the protein CASSSPGQVSYEQYF.

This clonotype was seen ten or more times. The chain combines TRBV10-3 with TRBJ2-1, with 14 bases lining up with TRBD2. J gave up 7 bases and V 6 bases, and 5 bases lay outside the gene matches. This CDR3 is built from 15 residues. Germline V gives CDR1 ENHRY, CDR2 SYGVKD. The CDR3 DNA follows: TGTGCCATCAGGAGCGGGACTAGCGGGAGTAATGAGCAGTTCTTC. This encodes CAIRSGTSGSNEQFF.

V is TRBV19 and J is TRBJ2-1; 8 bases agree with TRBD1. This CDR3 has 15 amino acids. The germline V gene encodes CDR1 LNHDA and CDR2 SQIVND (reference sequence). V trimming: 5 bases; J trimming: 3 bases; junction bases outside the gene matches: 6. The CDR3, as DNA: TGTGCCAGTAGTCGTACAGGGGGGAACTACAATGAGCAGTTCTTC. This codes for CASSRTGGNYNEQFF.

The rearrangement uses TRBV20-1 and TRBJ2-7; tentatively, D is TRBD1 (5 bases). V lost 2 bases and J 2 bases, leaving 13 bases between the germline ends. The CDR3 is 14 residues long. CDR1 and CDR2 (germline): DFQATT, SNEGSKA (reference sequence). The CDR3 sequence: CSARIPQVAYEQYF. The CDR3 DNA is TGCAGTGCTAGAATCCCACAGGTAGCCTACGAGCAGTACTTC.